Listed below are T cell receptor beta chains from one sample, sequenced in a study of blood T cell repertoires in COVID-19. Here immunoSEQ multiplex PCR was the method, and the copy in TCRdb shows in-frame clones only, minus some. The sample has 310,000 or so clones; 89% are singletons. The sample was PBMCs or T cells enriched from blood (not recorded which). These receptors were taken from a woman in her thirties or forties who had recovered from COVID-19. Both conserved end residues are trimmed from each CDR3.

V: TRBV10-3; CDR3: AISGGTVPSGEAF
V: TRBV27; CDR3: ASSLELSDYNEQF
V: TRBV7-3; CDR3: ASSMTGGGPYEQY
V: TRBV5-1; CDR3: ASSWIAGEYNEQF
V: TRBV7-9; CDR3: ASSLASVYNEQF
V: TRBV11-2; CDR3: ASSLTSGGFGETQY
V: TRBV7-2; CDR3: ASSPRLVGDTGELF
V: TRBV7-8; CDR3: ASSDSGRLYNEQF
V: TRBV5-1; CDR3: ASSAGTDTYGSPLH
V: TRBV4-1; CDR3: ASSQEGLAVSFSYEQY
V: TRBV15; CDR3: ATSRDIGGLNEQY